This TCR beta chain comes out of a study of T cell responses to AZD1222 COVID-19 vaccine. Profiled with immunoSEQ multiplex PCR; TCRdb holds only in-frame clones, not every one. The sample has approximately 100,000 clones; approximately 87% are singletons. The sequence was obtained from an adult in good health. This material consisted of peripheral blood, taken on day 0 of AZD1222 vaccination.

The CDR3 DNA is TGTGCCAGTAGGCCTAGAGGAACCTTCATGAACACTGAAGCTTTCTTT. Translated: CASRPRGTFMNTEAFF. The rearrangement joins TRBV19 to TRBJ1-1, with D uncertain. Germline V gives CDR1 LNHDA, CDR2 SQIVND (reference sequence). The CDR3 loop spans 16 amino acids. Trimming removed 6 bases from V and 0 bases from J, with 17 bases in between.